This TCR beta chain was observed in a study of beta chain features in type 1 diabetes. Whole-study findings and limits: Naive, central memory and Treg TCRB repertoires seemed to resemble each other more closely in patients than they did in healthy donors. Moderate yet significant TCRB CDR3 shortening was seen in Type 1 diabetes patients in all four CD4+ subsets.

Comments on this clone: Its antigen is unknown.

The CDR3 is 14 residues long. V lost 3 bases, J lost 7 bases, and 10 bases lay in between. Per the germline V gene, CDR1 is MDHEN and CDR2 is SYDVKM. It was via CD45RO/CCR7/CD25/CD127/CD95/CD27 that CD4+ naive, central memory, regulatory and stem cell-like memory cells were sorted. The whole isolated RNA underwent reverse transcription, so sequencing captured expressed TCRB transcripts. Reads from naive, central memory and regulatory T cell samples averaged about 3.9 million. TCRdb's table, derived via immunoSEQ multiplex PCR, lists solely in-frame clones and lacks some. This sample has about 700,000 clones, with roughly 13% found just once.

This rearrangement joins TRBV28 to TRBJ1-6; no clear D. Material: naive CD4+ T cells from blood. This receptor was identified in a man younger than 35 with type 1 diabetes. CDR3 sequence reads: CASSFRERNSPLHF. The CDR3 nucleotides are TGTGCCAGCAGTTTTAGGGAAAGGAATTCACCCCTCCACTTT.